One T cell receptor (beta chain) is described in this entry. The data originate from a study of blood T cell repertoires in COVID-19. About the research overall: There were acute and convalescent COVID-19 samples, and they came from the United States, Italy and Spain. From T cells, B-cell-depleted T cells, or PBMCs came the material, which was cDNA or gDNA.

CDR3 size: 16 residues. Germline CDR1 is SGHRS and CDR2 is YFSETQ. V was clipped by 0 bases and J by 6 bases; unmatched bases: 10. Source study methods: The assay estimated nucleated cells by amplifying reference gene primers. Profiling relied on immunoSEQ multiplex PCR, and the TCRdb table lists in-frame clones only, not all of them. That table supplies the V and J calls and clone size; D and trimming were determined from the DNA. The sample contains about 150,000 clones, about 87% of which appear only once. Material for sequencing was peripheral blood. The J gene is TRBJ1-2, the V gene TRBV5-1; 8 bases are shared with TRBD1. The source is a man aged 80 or over with acute or convalescent COVID-19. CDR3 coding DNA: TGCGCCAGCAGCTTGGTTCAGGGGGCCAGGTCTAATGGCTACACCTTC. Protein product: CASSLVQGARSNGYTF.